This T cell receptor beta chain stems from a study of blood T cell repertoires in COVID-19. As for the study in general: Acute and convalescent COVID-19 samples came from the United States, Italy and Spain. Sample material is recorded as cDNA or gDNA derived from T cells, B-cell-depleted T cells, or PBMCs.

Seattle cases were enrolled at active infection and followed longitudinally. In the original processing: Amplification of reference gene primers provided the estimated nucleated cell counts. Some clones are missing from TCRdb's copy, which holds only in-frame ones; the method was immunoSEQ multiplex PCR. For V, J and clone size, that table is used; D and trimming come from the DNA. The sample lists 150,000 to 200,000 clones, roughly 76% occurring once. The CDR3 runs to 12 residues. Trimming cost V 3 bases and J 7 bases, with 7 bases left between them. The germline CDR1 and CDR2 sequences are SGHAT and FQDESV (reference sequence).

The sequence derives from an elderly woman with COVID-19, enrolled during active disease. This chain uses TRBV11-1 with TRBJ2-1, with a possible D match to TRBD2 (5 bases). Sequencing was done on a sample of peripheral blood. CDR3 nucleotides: TGTGCCAGCAGCTTGAGGGTTAATGAGCAGTTCTTC. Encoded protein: CASSLRVNEQFF.